This TCR beta chain was profiled in a study of identical twins. This clonotype was recorded at least ten times. The germline V gene encodes CDR1 SGDLS and CDR2 YYNGEE. V was cut by 4 bases and J by 2 bases, with 10 bases left in between. This CDR3 is 15 amino acids long. All donors were healthy Caucasians. Each CDR3 protein is one row after TCRdb ran MiXCR on the 5' RACE reads. The sample consists of roughly 770,000 distinct CDR3 sequences, about 20% of them appearing once. The same data also contributed to another study, on T cells expressing NK-cell markers. From that second work: It was sorted CD3+CD56+NKG2C+, CD3+CD56+NKG2C- and CD3+CD56-NKG2C+ T cells that supplied the TCR beta repertoires. One of the eight sequenced donors was seronegative, whereas the other seven were HCMV-seropositive. In more than 5 donors, dominant CD3+CD56+NKG2C+ clonotypes ranked among the top 10 CD8+ clonotypes.

This receptor was identified in a woman aged 18-35 years in good health. Material: PBMCs. The genes are TRBV9 and TRBJ2-6; D may be TRBD2 (6 bases). The CDR3 DNA sequence: TGTGCCAGCAGCCCCTCGGGAGCTGGGGCCAACGTCCTGACTTTC. As protein: CASSPSGAGANVLTF. Drawing the rest from reference TRBV9 and TRBJ2-6, the complete variable domain is DSGVTQTPKHLITATGQRVTLRCSPRSGDLSVYWYQQSLDQGLQFLIQYYNGEERAKGNILERFSAQQFPDLHSELNLSSLELGDSALYFCASSPSGAGANVLTFGAGSRLTVL.